This T cell receptor beta chain was identified in a study of blood T cells in healthy people across ages (dated by TCRdb to the mid-2010s). The study in broad terms: In model experiments, template switching captured roughly one uniquely barcoded TCR beta cDNA molecule for every two T cells. Age-related changes in TCR beta repertoire diversity were measured in the study by deep sequencing normalized with unique cDNA molecular identifiers. Four age groups were formed from the donors: young (average approximately 17 years), middle-aged (approximately 40), aged (about 62) and long-lived (about 80). Donors of different ages were randomly distributed across sequencing lanes to avoid experimental bias. For two donors (one aged 18 to 30 and one aged 80 or older), the study analyzed two additional independent replicas of 1 million unique cDNA reads from the same blood draw. Overall results and qualifications from the work: Because the CMV infection status of the donors was unknown, age-related changes in expanded clonotypes may potentially have been confounded. The percentage of naive T cells measured by flow cytometry correlated strongly with observed TCR beta diversity. Bulk unsorted PBMC profiling prevented conclusive comparison of naive and antigen-experienced compartments. Compared with the aged group, the long-lived group had more naive CD4+ T cells, fewer expanded clones and increased TCR diversity, a pattern suggesting age selection. Observed TCR beta diversity per million T cells fell roughly linearly with age, and a significant reduction was already apparent by age about 36. Total diversity estimates from one million sequenced T cells were considered lower bounds and underestimates.

As encoded in the germline V gene (reference sequence), CDR1 is LGHDT while CDR2 is YNNKEL. The CDR3, cysteine through phenylalanine, is 15 amino acids long. Only CDR3 DNA remains: 45 bases, in frame from the first base. V loses 5 bases at its end and J loses 3 bases; junction bases beyond the gene matches: 8. On this clonotype itself: No cognate antigen has been identified for it. No qualities accompany the bases; no much larger clone lies one base away.

Library generation was performed with 5' RACE. The instrument was an Illumina HiSeq 2500. A second PCR of roughly 6 to 11 cycles was run with a J-beta primer mix and a sample-barcoded 5' primer. Each TCR beta cDNA molecule received a unique molecular identifier from a template-switch 5' adaptor carrying 12 random nucleotides. Each sample yielded at least 3 million CDR3-containing paired-end reads. First-strand cDNA was synthesized from all RNA with the Mint cDNA synthesis kit, primed by a TRBC-specific oligonucleotide. Following uracil-DNA glycosylase treatment, a first 18-cycle PCR with universal primers M1SS and BC2_uni_R was performed on all cDNA. In the authors' own workflow: For normalization, 1 million high-quality reads, each with a distinct molecular identifier, were randomly selected from each sample. Instead of being binned into consensus sequences, reads that shared molecular identifiers were thrown out. MiTCR, run with a Q25 quality threshold and the strictest error-elimination algorithm, handled CDR3 identification, clonotype clustering and error correction. A nonparametric unseen species model with Euler transformation was used to estimate lower-bound total TCR beta diversity. TCRdb passed the public sequencing reads through fastp at Q25 and MiXCR, retaining productive beta sequences. Every distinct CDR3 protein forms one entry, paired with its most common genes and DNA. The V and J calls were determined by TCRdb, not by the authors. In this sample the table shows roughly 800,000 distinct CDR3 sequences, about three fifths of which occur a single time. Approximately 20% of the sample is held by the ten biggest clonotypes.

Donors were 30 to 45 systemically healthy Caucasian individuals from Russia aged roughly 6 to 90 years. Each donor gave around 9 milliliters of peripheral blood, collected into EDTA-treated Vacutainer tubes. Ficoll-Paque density-gradient centrifugation was used to isolate PBMCs, with at least 6.5 million per sample. Trizol reagent was used to extract total RNA from PBMCs, with at least 6 micrograms per sample. For every donor, flow cytometry on a PBMC aliquot measured the percentage of naive CD45RAhigh/CD27high T cells. This receptor was taken from a man younger than 40 in good health. Sequencing was performed on blood. The V gene is TRBV3-1 and the J gene is TRBJ2-3, and 7 junction bases match TRBD2. The DNA sequence is as follows: TGTGCCAGCAGCTGGGGGGGGATGAGAACAGATACGCAGTATTTT. This sequence encodes CASSWGGMRTDTQYF.